This TCR beta chain derives from a study of cytomegalovirus exposure and HLA in healthy donors. At the level of the study: Ancestry clustering placed roughly four fifths of a few hundred genotyped donors in the Caucasian-associated cluster. The study, taken as a whole, reports: A missense DCLRE1C variant was associated with V- and J-gene trimming of TCR beta chains in a later analysis, and an independent cohort replicated the association. A highly shared variant cluster was judged a likely technical artifact.

Though nominally healthy at sampling, donors likely had unrecorded immune exposures. Germline assignment: CDR1 GTSNPN and CDR2 SVGIG (reference sequence). This CDR3 has 13 amino acids. The ends were cut back, 1 base at V and 5 bases at J, with 12 bases in the middle. This clone was seen more than once but under ten times. Its antigen is still unknown. Amplification used 60 Vbeta primers and 13 Jbeta primers. Profiling relied on immunoSEQ multiplex PCR, and the TCRdb table lists in-frame clones only, not all of them. The sample lists about 81,000 clones, 75% to 85% seen once, with approximately 3% in the top ten.

The specimen was PBMCs. The genes are TRBV30 and TRBJ2-7; TRBD2 might be the D (5 bases). This TCR derives from a man between 45 and 60 years old in good health and CMV-seropositive. The CDR3 protein is CAWSGPGLDEQYF. The CDR3 DNA follows: TGTGCCTGGAGTGGGCCAGGACTGGACGAGCAGTACTTC.